These 12 T cell receptor beta chains originate from one sample sequenced in a study of T cell repertoires in cytomegalovirus infection. TCRdb itself ran the reads through MiXCR, one entry per CDR3 protein. The repertoire holds some 700,000 distinct CDR3 sequences, with about 40% as singletons. The sample was PBMCs. The origin of the receptors is a human donor in good health (CMV status not recorded). Some clones in this sample may be carry-over from other donors' samples.

This chain connects TRBV5-6 to TRBJ1-1; 9 nucleotides agree with TRBD1. Germline V gene data show CDR1 as SGHDT and CDR2 as YYEEEE. The CDR3 is made up of 15 amino acids. V was clipped by 1 base and J by 5 bases; unmatched bases: 6. The CDR3 loop is CASSLPGTGKTEAFF. CDR3 nucleotides: TGTGCCAGCAGCTTGCCCGGGACAGGGAAAACTGAAGCTTTCTTT. Drawing the rest from reference TRBV5-6 and TRBJ1-1, the complete variable domain is DAGVTQSPTHLIKTRGQQVTLRCSPKSGHDTVSWYQQALGQGPQFIFQYYEEEERQRGNFPDRFSGHQFPNYSSELNVNALLLGDSALYLCASSLPGTGKTEAFFGQGTRLTVV.

V and J are TRBV11-2 and TRBJ2-1; perhaps D is TRBD1 or TRBD2 (5 bases each). Germline CDR1 is SGHAT and CDR2 is FQNNGV. The V gene lost 3 bases and the J gene lost 5 bases, with 11 bases spanning the gap. The CDR3 is 14 amino acids. DNA of the CDR3: TGTGCCAGCAGCTTGAGGGACGGAAACAATGAGCAGTTCTTC. Translated: CASSLRDGNNEQFF.

The chain employs TRBV7-8 and TRBJ2-5; tentatively, D is TRBD1 (5 bases). Looked up from germline, CDR1 is SGHVS and CDR2 is FQNEAQ. The CDR3 runs 14 residues. The V end lost 5 bases, the J end lost 4 bases, and 14 bases lay between the germline ends. CDR3 residues: CASSRRGFPETQYF. The CDR3 DNA sequence: TGTGCCAGCAGCCGAAGGGGTTTCCCAGAGACCCAGTACTTC. Variable domain in full (rest from reference TRBV7-8 and TRBJ2-5): GAGVSQSPRYKVAKRGQDVALRCDPISGHVSLFWYQQALGQGPEFLTYFQNEAQLDKSGLPSDRFFAERPEGSVSTLKIQRTQQEDSAVYLCASSRRGFPETQYFGPGTRLLVL.

The rearrangement uses TRBV11-1 and TRBJ2-1, with D possibly called TRBD1 or TRBD2 (5 bases each). The CDR3 is 17 amino acids. V lost 8 bases to trimming and J lost 2 bases, with 22 bases between them. Per the germline V gene, CDR1 is SGHAT and CDR2 is FQDESV (reference sequence). The CDR3 is CASGFDVGVRTYNEQFF. The CDR3 DNA reads TGTGCCAGCGGATTTGATGTGGGGGTTCGTACCTACAATGAGCAGTTCTTC.

This clonotype was seen many times. The V and J genes are TRBV6-2 or TRBV6-3 and TRBJ2-3; D is possibly TRBD1 or TRBD2 (5 bases each). From germline, CDR1 is MNHEY and CDR2 SVGEGT. The CDR3 has 13 amino acids. The V and J ends lost 4 bases and 7 bases respectively, with 12 bases between them. The CDR3 loop is CASSWTGANTQYF. The CDR3 DNA reads TGTGCCAGCAGTTGGACCGGGGCGAATACGCAGTATTTT.

The chain employs TRBV7-2 and TRBJ2-7, with 10 bases lining up with TRBD1. CDR3 length: 14 residues. Germline V lookup: CDR1 SGHTA, CDR2 FQGNSA. Trimming at V came to 3 bases and at J to 6 bases, leaving 5 bases not matched to a gene. In DNA form, the CDR3 reads TGTGCCAGCAGCTTTGACAGGACAGGGGGCGAGCAGTACTTC. This sequence encodes CASSFDRTGGEQYF.

This sequence joins TRBV5-1 and TRBJ2-1; the match to TRBD2 covers 12 bases. The V and J ends lost 4 bases and 2 bases, in that order; junction bases with no gene match: 7. The CDR3 covers 17 residues. Germline V gives CDR1 SGHRS, CDR2 YFSETQ. CDR3 coding DNA: TGCGCCAGCAGCCTGCGGACTAGCGGGACCACCTACAATGAGCAGTTCTTC. Its translation is CASSLRTSGTTYNEQFF. The whole variable domain, remainder taken from reference TRBV5-1 and TRBJ2-1, is KAGVTQTPRYLIKTRGQQVTLSCSPISGHRSVSWYQQTPGQGLQFLFEYFSETQRNKGNFPGRFSGRQFSNSRSEMNVSTLELGDSALYLCASSLRTSGTTYNEQFFGPGTRLTVL.

Remarks on this clonotype: One end of the junction varies from germline; a read error may be responsible. The chain couples TRBV5-3 to TRBJ1-6, with a tentative D call TRBD1 (6 bases). TRBV5-3 is an ORF, and what it does is uncertain. CDR3 size: 15 residues. This chain's CDR3 is CASSLHQGRNSPLHF. In DNA, the CDR3 is TGTGCCAGCAGCTTGCATCAGGGGCGTAATTCACCCCTCCACTTT.

In its sample, this clonotype was seen many times. The V gene is TRBV7-9, the J gene TRBJ2-5, with TRBD1 matching over 11 bases. The CDR3 runs to 15 residues. The V gene's germline CDR1 is SEHNR and CDR2 FQNEAQ (reference sequence). V was pared by 4 bases and J by 3 bases, with 4 bases of the junction left unmatched. The CDR3 sequence is CASSWGQGGKETQYF. In DNA, the CDR3 is TGTGCCAGCAGCTGGGGACAGGGGGGGAAAGAGACCCAGTACTTC.

The chain joins TRBV2 to TRBJ1-1; D unclear. CDR1 is SNHLY, CDR2 FYNNEI, per germline. The V end was cut by 4 bases, the J end by 1 base, with 10 bases between. This CDR3 has 14 residues. Here the CDR3 DNA reads TGTGCCAGCAGTGTTCCCCAAGGGAACACTGAAGCTTTCTTT. This encodes CASSVPQGNTEAFF. Full variable domain (remainder filled in from reference TRBV2 and TRBJ1-1): EPEVTQTPSHQVTQMGQEVILRCVPISNHLYFYWYRQILGQKVEFLVSFYNNEISEKSEIFDDQFSVERPDGSNFTLKIRSTKLEDSAMYFCASSVPQGNTEAFFGQGTRLTVV.

The chain is built from TRBV28 and TRBJ2-1, with no clear D. There are 12 residues in the CDR3. With 5 bases removed from V and 8 bases from J, the gap between germline ends came to 10 bases. The germline V gene has CDR1 MDHEN and CDR2 SYDVKM. The CDR3 is CASSNLGDEQFF. CDR3 in DNA: TGTGCCAGCAGTAACCTAGGCGATGAGCAGTTCTTC.

In DNA, the CDR3 is TGTGCCAGCAGCTTGATGAACTCTGGAAACACCATATATTTT. Its translation: CASSLMNSGNTIYF. The V gene is TRBV5-4, the J gene TRBJ1-3, with D hard to call. In germline, CDR1 is SGHNT, CDR2 YYREEE (reference sequence). V gave up 1 base and J gave up 0 bases, with 5 bases separating them. The CDR3 runs 14 residues. Drawing the rest from reference TRBV5-4 and TRBJ1-3, the complete variable domain is ETGVTQSPTHLIKTRGQQVTLRCSSQSGHNTVSWYQQALGQGPQFIFQYYREEENGRGNFPPRFSGLQFPNYSSELNVNALELDDSALYLCASSLMNSGNTIYFGEGSWLTVV.